The 24 T cell receptor beta chains listed next were all sequenced from one sample in a study of OX40 agonist ivuxolimab in advanced cancers. Clones were read by immunoSEQ multiplex PCR, and TCRdb kept only the in-frame ones, dropping some. The sample consists of roughly 63,000 clones, roughly nine tenths of them appearing once. Sequenced material: CD4+ or CD8+ T cells sorted from blood, taken in a trial of the OX40 agonist ivuxolimab. These receptors originate from an adult with an advanced solid tumor such as melanoma, head and neck, liver or kidney cancer.

The chain carries TRBV25-1 and TRBJ2-7, with D unresolved. Germline CDR1 is MGHDK and CDR2 is SYGVNS. The germline V and J ends were trimmed by 6 bases and 6 bases, with 12 bases remaining between them. The CDR3 totals 12 residues. CDR3 amino acids: CASRLADGEQYF. The CDR3, as DNA: TGTGCCAGCAGACTCGCGGACGGCGAGCAGTACTTC.

The V and J genes are TRBV2 and TRBJ2-7; D not certain. The CDR3 has 13 amino acids. Trimming removed 5 bases from V and 6 bases from J, with 14 bases in between. The germline gives CDR1 SNHLY, CDR2 FYNNEI. The CDR3 loop reads CASSYSSVGEQYF. The DNA for the CDR3 is TGTGCCAGCAGTTACAGTTCGGTCGGCGAGCAGTACTTC.

The V and J genes are TRBV9 and TRBJ1-4; TRBD1 is a possible D gene (5 bases). Germline V gene lookup returns CDR1 SGDLS and CDR2 YYNGEE. Between the trimmed V and J ends, which lost 3 bases and 8 bases, there was a span of 11 bases. CDR3 length: 13 amino acids. The CDR3 reads CASSAGVEEKLFF. As DNA, the CDR3 is TGTGCCAGCAGCGCGGGGGTAGAGGAAAAACTGTTTTTT.

The V gene is TRBV2, the J gene TRBJ2-1; D not certain. Deletions cut 6 bases from V and 5 bases from J, with 5 bases between. The CDR3 length is 11 residues. Germline loops: CDR1 SNHLY, CDR2 FYNNEI. CDR3 amino acids: CASRIHNEQFF. CDR3 nucleotides: TGTGCCAGCAGGATACACAATGAGCAGTTCTTC.

This clone occurred once. The genes are TRBV19 and TRBJ2-2; D gene uncertain. The CDR3 extends over 13 amino acids. Germline V gives CDR1 LNHDA, CDR2 SQIVND (reference sequence). Trimming left V 6 bases short and J 5 bases short, with 10 bases between. CDR3 sequence reads: CASRTTRTGELFF. DNA of the CDR3: TGTGCCAGTAGGACGACCCGGACCGGGGAGCTGTTTTTT. Together with reference TRBV19 and TRBJ2-2, the CDR3 gives the full variable domain: DGGITQSPKYLFRKEGQNVTLSCEQNLNHDAMYWYRQDPGQGLRLIYYSQIVNDFQKGDIAEGYSVSREKKESFPLTVTSAQKNPTAFYLCASRTTRTGELFFGEGSRLTVL.

The chain recombines TRBV9 with TRBJ1-2; D is ambiguous. Trimming pared 6 bases from V and 2 bases from J, leaving 14 bases between. The CDR3 consists of 14 residues. CDR1 SGDLS and CDR2 YYNGEE come from the germline V gene. The DNA of the CDR3 is TGTGCCAGCACCGCTGGGGTAACAAACTATGGCTACACCTTC. Translated: CASTAGVTNYGYTF. The whole variable domain, remainder taken from reference TRBV9 and TRBJ1-2, is DSGVTQTPKHLITATGQRVTLRCSPRSGDLSVYWYQQSLDQGLQFLIQYYNGEERAKGNILERFSAQQFPDLHSELNLSSLELGDSALYFCASTAGVTNYGYTFGSGTRLTVV.

CDR3 sequence: CASSSGGSLRNEQYF. The CDR3 nucleotides are TGCGCCAGCAGTTCAGGGGGTAGTCTTCGGAACGAGCAGTACTTC. This chain links TRBV23-1 with TRBJ2-7; 7 nucleotides align to TRBD1. TRBV23-1 has ORF status, its function being uncertain. CDR3 size: 15 residues. Unmatched junction bases numbered 12, after V lost 5 bases and J lost 5 bases.

This rearrangement joins TRBV10-3 to TRBJ1-6; D call uncertain. The CDR3 totals 12 residues. V lost 4 bases and J 10 bases, leaving 8 bases between the germline ends. CDR1 is ENHRY, CDR2 SYGVKD, per germline. Here the CDR3 DNA reads TGTGCCATCAGTGGTTCAAAGTCACCCCTCCACTTT. It is translated as CAISGSKSPLHF.

The chain joins TRBV5-1 to TRBJ1-4, with 9 positions matching TRBD1. With 4 bases clipped from V and 8 bases from J, the junction kept 6 bases outside the gene matches. Germline-derived CDR1 and CDR2 are SGHRS and YFSETQ. The CDR3 contains 14 residues. This CDR3 reads CASSLSGQGEKLFF. CDR3 sequence (DNA): TGCGCCAGCAGCCTTTCCGGACAGGGGGAAAAACTGTTTTTT.

The chain has TRBV7-9 and TRBJ2-7, with 10 bases lining up with TRBD2. The trim removed 4 bases at V and 12 bases at J, leaving 12 bases unmatched. The germline CDR1 and CDR2 sequences are SEHNR and FQNEAQ (reference sequence). CDR3 length equals 14 residues. CDR3 residues: CASSSYLLSGRPYF. In DNA form, the CDR3 reads TGTGCCAGCAGCTCCTACCTCCTTAGCGGGAGGCCGTACTTC.

The gene calls are TRBV7-8 and TRBJ1-1; D possibly corresponds to TRBD1 (6 bases). V was pared by 6 bases and J by 3 bases, with 14 bases between. The CDR3 covers 14 residues. CDR1 SGHVS and CDR2 FQNEAQ come from the germline V gene. In DNA form, the CDR3 reads TGTGCCAGCAGTGCAGGGGCCCTCTACACTGAAGCTTTCTTT. Translation: CASSAGALYTEAFF.

The chain carries TRBV5-6 and TRBJ2-3; D is uncertain. Per germline, CDR1 SGHDT and CDR2 YYEEEE. V was pared by 7 bases and J by 2 bases, with 14 bases between. The CDR3 contains 14 residues. CDR3 sequence: CASRSALSTDTQYF. DNA for the CDR3: TGTGCCAGCCGATCCGCCCTATCCACAGATACGCAGTATTTT.

The V gene is TRBV7-6, the J gene TRBJ2-1, with D unresolved. The germline V gene has CDR1 SGHVS and CDR2 FNYEAQ. The ends were cut back, 0 bases at V and 6 bases at J, with 21 bases in the middle. The length of the CDR3 is 18 residues. The CDR3 coding sequence is TGTGCCAGCAGCTTAGCGAGGAGCCCCCGGGTCATGGTCAATGAGCAGTTCTTC. Protein sequence: CASSLARSPRVMVNEQFF.

The chain is built from TRBV6-1 and TRBJ2-1; D call uncertain. The germline gives CDR1 MNHNS, CDR2 SASEGT. The CDR3 totals 14 residues. Trimming left V 6 bases short and J 0 bases short, with 9 bases between. Written as DNA, the CDR3 is TGTGCCAGCAGCGCAAGCCGCTCCTACAATGAGCAGTTCTTC. Residues: CASSASRSYNEQFF.

The J gene is TRBJ2-4, the V gene TRBV28, with D perhaps matching TRBD2 (6 bases). CDR1 and CDR2 (germline): MDHEN, SYDVKM. The length of the CDR3 is 13 residues. Trimming cost V 5 bases and J 6 bases, with 11 bases left between them. CDR3 bases: TGTGCCAGCAGTAAGGGACTGGCAAACATTCAGTACTTC. Its protein is CASSKGLANIQYF.

The CDR3 DNA follows: TGTGCCAGCTCACCTGCCGGGACAGGGGTCGAGCAGTACTTC. Protein: CASSPAGTGVEQYF. The chain combines TRBV18 with TRBJ2-7, with 10 bases lining up with TRBD1. CDR1 and CDR2 from the germline V gene are KGHSH and LQKENI. This CDR3 is built from 14 residues. Trimming at V came to 3 bases and at J to 6 bases, leaving 5 bases not matched to a gene.

The chain recombines TRBV7-6 with TRBJ2-5; D unclear. Matching the DNA end better, TRBJ2-7 makes the J call doubtful. Germline V gives CDR1 SGHVS, CDR2 FNYEAQ. The CDR3 length is 13 residues. For the CDR3, the DNA is TGTGCCAGCAGCTTTGGCGAGTCCTACGAGCAGTACTTC. Translated: CASSFGESYEQYF.

This clone is a singleton in its sample. The chain couples TRBV5-6 to TRBJ2-1, with 14 bases matching TRBD2. J was trimmed by 5 bases and V by 4 bases; bases with no gene match: 11. The CDR3 loop spans 18 amino acids. Germline V lookup: CDR1 SGHDT, CDR2 YYEEEE. The CDR3 DNA reads as TGTGCCAGCAGCACCGGGACTAGCGGGGGCCTATCAAACAATGAGCAGTTCTTC. This codes for CASSTGTSGGLSNNEQFF.

V gene TRBV11-2 combines with J gene TRBJ1-1; 8 bases line up with TRBD1. Looked up from germline, CDR1 is SGHAT and CDR2 is FQNNGV. The CDR3 has 13 residues. Losses at the gene ends were 1 base for V and 5 bases for J; bases not matched to a gene: 0. The CDR3 spells CASSLGTGTEAFF. DNA of the CDR3: TGTGCCAGCAGCTTAGGGACAGGGACTGAAGCTTTCTTT.

This clone was picked up one time. The chain links TRBV6-1 to TRBJ2-7; no clear D. This CDR3 has 13 residues. From germline, CDR1 is MNHNS and CDR2 SASEGT. Trimming pared 5 bases from V and 1 base from J, leaving 9 bases between. DNA for the CDR3: TGTGCCAGCAGTTTGCGTGTATCCTACGAGCAGTACTTC. Translation: CASSLRVSYEQYF.

This chain joins TRBV7-6 and TRBJ1-1; D unresolved. Deletions cut 5 bases from V and 6 bases from J, with 10 bases between. Germline lookup yields CDR1 SGHVS and CDR2 FNYEAQ. The CDR3 spans 12 residues. The CDR3 region is CASSPNRAEAFF. The CDR3 DNA reads as TGTGCCAGCAGCCCCAACCGCGCTGAAGCTTTCTTT.

CDR3: CASSYSGEGYTF. DNA of the CDR3: TGTGCCAGCAGTTACTCGGGGGAAGGCTACACCTTC. V usage is TRBV6-5 and J usage is TRBJ1-2; perhaps TRBD1 as D (5 bases). Germline V gives CDR1 MNHEY, CDR2 SVGAGI. CDR3 length: 12 residues. The V and J ends lost 0 bases and 8 bases respectively, with 7 bases between them.

The chain carries TRBV5-6 and TRBJ2-5, with TRBD1 matching 7 bases. Germline V gene sequence: CDR1 SGHDT, CDR2 YYEEEE. This CDR3 has 14 residues. Trimming at V came to 0 bases and at J to 3 bases, leaving 2 bases not matched to a gene. The CDR3 region is CASSLGGTEETQYF. CDR3 nucleotide sequence: TGTGCCAGCAGCTTGGGTGGGACAGAAGAGACCCAGTACTTC.

For this clone: One junction end disagrees with the germline gene, perhaps due to a read error. The gene calls are TRBV7-3 and TRBJ2-5, with D possibly called TRBD1 or TRBD2 (5 bases each). CDR3 length: 15 amino acids. Germline CDR1 SGHTA, CDR2 FQGTGA. The CDR3 sequence is CASSLIHGAQETQYF. The CDR3 DNA reads TGTGCCAGCAGTTTAATCCACGGGGCCCAAGAGACCCAGTACTTC.